The 10 T cell receptor beta chains below all came from one sample that was sequenced in a study of blood T cell repertoires in COVID-19. Repertoires were generated with immunoSEQ multiplex PCR, while TCRdb's copy carries only in-frame clones and drops some. The table lists about 370,000 clones, 89% of them singletons. The specimen was peripheral blood. The receptors here all came from a woman aged 25 to 39 with COVID-19, enrolled during active disease.

The chain has TRBV7-8 and TRBJ2-1; 8 nucleotides agree with TRBD1. The germline V gene has CDR1 SGHVS and CDR2 FQNEAQ. Unmatched junction bases numbered 11, after V lost 2 bases and J lost 8 bases. The CDR3 consists of 16 residues. CDR3 sequence: CASSLIFGTGPDEQFF. CDR3 coding DNA: TGTGCCAGCAGCTTAATCTTTGGGACAGGTCCCGATGAGCAGTTCTTC.

V usage is TRBV3-1 (or the pseudogene TRBV3-2) and J usage is TRBJ2-7; 9 bases map to TRBD1. CDR3 length equals 18 residues. With 0 bases clipped from V and 5 bases from J, the junction kept 14 bases outside the gene matches. Germline V gives CDR1 LGHDT, CDR2 YNNKEL (reference sequence). Written as DNA, the CDR3 is TGTGCCAGCAGCCAAGAACCAAGGGACAGGGTGGGTGTCGACGAGCAGTACGTC. Amino acids: CASSQEPRDRVGVDEQYV.

The chain carries TRBV6-5 and TRBJ1-2, with D possibly matching TRBD1 (5 bases). Germline-derived CDR1 and CDR2 are MNHEY and SVGAGI. There are 14 residues in the CDR3. Trimming left V 6 bases short and J 5 bases short, with 16 bases between. DNA for the CDR3: TGTGCCAGCAGGGGGCTGTTAGGGTCATATGGCTACACCTTC. This encodes CASRGLLGSYGYTF.

V gene TRBV5-1 combines with J gene TRBJ1-6, with TRBD1 matching over 8 bases. This CDR3 region has 15 residues. The V and J ends lost 5 bases and 5 bases, in that order; junction bases with no gene match: 6. Looked up from germline, CDR1 is SGHRS and CDR2 is YFSETQ. CDR3 residues: CASSLTGDNNSPLHF. CDR3 sequence (DNA): TGCGCCAGCAGTTTGACAGGGGATAATAATTCACCCCTCCACTTT.

This chain uses TRBV2 with TRBJ1-5; D is possibly TRBD1 (6 bases). The CDR3 totals 15 residues. Germline V gene lookup returns CDR1 SNHLY and CDR2 FYNNEI. V gave up 6 bases and J gave up 5 bases, with 17 bases separating them. The CDR3 sequence: CASSQQGLVDQPQHF. CDR3 coding DNA: TGTGCCAGCAGCCAACAGGGTTTGGTGGATCAGCCCCAGCATTTT.

The chain is built from TRBV5-5 and TRBJ2-7; 7 bases line up with TRBD1. The ends lost 0 bases at V and 1 base at J; junction bases unmatched: 7. The CDR3 loop spans 16 amino acids. The germline V gene has CDR1 SGHKS and CDR2 YYEKEE (reference sequence). The CDR3 loop is CASSLEGTAISYEQYF. CDR3 coding DNA: TGTGCCAGCAGCTTGGAGGGGACAGCAATTTCCTACGAGCAGTACTTC. Supplemented by reference TRBV5-5 and TRBJ2-7, the full variable domain reads DAGVTQSPTHLIKTRGQQVTLRCSPISGHKSVSWYQQVLGQGPQFIFQYYEKEERGRGNFPDRFSARQFPNYSSELNVNALLLGDSALYLCASSLEGTAISYEQYFGPGTRLTVT.

This clone was seen a single time. The chain links TRBV29-1 to TRBJ2-3; TRBD2 agrees at 9 bases. V dropped 2 bases and J dropped 11; count of bases not matched to a gene: 8. The CDR3 is made up of 13 amino acids. The V gene's germline CDR1 is SQVTM and CDR2 ANQGSEA. The CDR3 loop is CSVELLAGFRQYF. In nucleotides, the CDR3 is TGCAGCGTTGAATTACTAGCGGGTTTCAGGCAGTATTTT.

This clone has a handful of counts. The rearrangement uses TRBV7-2 and TRBJ1-5; 10 bases align to TRBD1. Germline-derived CDR1 and CDR2 are SGHTA and FQGNSA. The CDR3 spans 16 residues. V trimming: 1 base; J trimming: 5 bases; junction bases outside the gene matches: 5. CDR3 amino acids: CASSLESGQGDQPQHF. The CDR3 DNA is TGTGCCAGCAGCTTAGAATCAGGACAGGGGGATCAGCCCCAGCATTTT.

V is TRBV4-3 and J is TRBJ2-3; 9 nucleotides align to TRBD1. The V gene's germline CDR1 is LGHNA and CDR2 YSLEER. V lost 0 bases, J lost 0 bases, and 1 base stayed unmatched. This CDR3 has 16 residues. In DNA, the CDR3 is TGCGCCAGCAGCCAAGATGACAGGGGGAGCACAGATACGCAGTATTTT. Protein product: CASSQDDRGSTDTQYF.

This clone occurred once. V and J are TRBV5-8 and TRBJ1-1, with D maybe TRBD1 (6 bases). V shed 1 base and J shed 3 bases, with 7 bases lying between them. This CDR3 has 13 residues. Germline assignment: CDR1 SGHTS and CDR2 YDEGEE. CDR3 amino acids: CASSLTGYTEAFF. For the CDR3, the DNA is TGTGCCAGCAGCTTGACAGGGTACACTGAAGCTTTCTTT.